Following are 23 T cell receptor beta chains from one sample sequenced in a study of monozygotic twins with inflammatory bowel disease. From the 5' RACE reads, TCRdb lists one entry per CDR3 protein and no DNA. Its table records 330,000 or so distinct CDR3 sequences. The sample comprised blood. The source of these receptors is a human donor with ulcerative colitis or Crohn's disease, or a healthy co-twin of an affected twin (not recorded which).

V is TRBV9 and J is TRBJ2-7; TCRdb selects TRBD1, and the lack of DNA leaves this call unchecked. The CDR3 is made up of 17 amino acids. Germline V gene sequence: CDR1 SGDLS, CDR2 YYNGEE. CDR3 amino acids: CASSPAYRPNGGYEQYF.

V gene TRBV5-1 combines with J gene TRBJ1-6. This CDR3 has 13 amino acids. Looked up from germline, CDR1 is SGHRS and CDR2 is YFSETQ. The CDR3 sequence is CASSLAYNSPLHF.

V gene TRBV11-2 combines with J gene TRBJ2-2; checking the TCRdb D call of TRBD1 is not possible without DNA. This CDR3 region has 15 residues. Germline V gene sequence: CDR1 SGHAT, CDR2 FQNNGV. The CDR3 loop reads CASSSDRGDTGELFF.

V gene TRBV5-4 combines with J gene TRBJ2-7. The CDR3 is 14 amino acids. Per germline, CDR1 SGHNT and CDR2 YYREEE (reference sequence). The CDR3 loop reads CASSLSGRSYEQYF.

This chain uses TRBV5-6 with TRBJ2-1; the D gene TCRdb calls, TRBD1, cannot be checked with no DNA. The CDR3 covers 15 residues. From germline, CDR1 is SGHDT and CDR2 YYEEEE. The CDR3 spells CASSPAPGQDNEQFF.

The chain has TRBV28 and TRBJ2-5; no DNA is available, so the TRBD1 call from TCRdb remains unchecked. CDR3 length: 16 residues. Germline V gene sequence: CDR1 MDHEN, CDR2 SYDVKM. This CDR3 is CASCRNRGVSQETQYF.

The genes are TRBV9 and TRBJ2-4; the D call of TRBD1 rests on TCRdb alone, since no DNA is present to check it. The CDR3 length is 17 residues. The V gene's germline CDR1 is SGDLS and CDR2 YYNGEE. CDR3 protein: CASSPPGEGGAKNIQYF.

This rearrangement joins TRBV3-1 to TRBJ1-1. The germline gives CDR1 LGHDT, CDR2 YNNKEL (reference sequence). CDR3 length: 11 amino acids. CDR3 sequence: CASMMNTEAFF.

This chain joins TRBV4-1 and TRBJ1-1. The germline V gene has CDR1 MGHRA and CDR2 YSYEKL. This CDR3 spans 14 amino acids. The CDR3 region is CASKSVQGRTEAFF.

This rearrangement joins TRBV20-1 to TRBJ2-2; TCRdb gives TRBD2 as the D gene, but with no DNA this cannot be confirmed. The CDR3 spans 15 residues. Germline V gene data show CDR1 as DFQATT and CDR2 as SNEGSKA (reference sequence). This CDR3 is CSASAPTSFTGELFF.

The CDR3 loop is CASSFSDRGEQFF. The rearrangement links TRBV6-5 to TRBJ2-1; no DNA is available, so the TRBD1 call from TCRdb remains unchecked. The germline gives CDR1 MNHEY, CDR2 SVGAGI. The CDR3 covers 13 residues.

The gene calls are TRBV10-3 and TRBJ2-5; absent DNA, TCRdb's TRBD1 call cannot be checked. The germline V gene encodes CDR1 ENHRY and CDR2 SYGVKD. The length of the CDR3 is 16 residues. CDR3 sequence: CAISVNPPDRAETQYF.

The chain carries TRBV6-2 or TRBV6-3 and TRBJ1-1. Germline assignment: CDR1 MNHEY and CDR2 SVGEGT. This CDR3 contains 13 residues. The CDR3 sequence: CASSPYAGTEAFF.

The gene calls are TRBV7-7 and TRBJ1-1. Germline values: CDR1 SSHAT, CDR2 FNYEAQ (reference sequence). The CDR3 runs to 13 residues. The CDR3 sequence is CASSTGENTEAFF.

The CDR3 sequence is CASSQDGMGKQYF. The chain carries TRBV4-1 and TRBJ2-7. Germline loops: CDR1 MGHRA, CDR2 YSYEKL. The CDR3 sequence is 13 residues long.

The V and J genes are TRBV15 and TRBJ2-3. The CDR3 is 15 residues long. The germline V gene has CDR1 LNHNV and CDR2 YYDKDF (reference sequence). CDR3 sequence: CATSRDGFPTDTQYF. The variable domain in full, completed from reference TRBV15 and TRBJ2-3, reads DAMVIQNPRYQVTQFGKPVTLSCSQTLNHNVMYWYQQKSSQAPKLLFHYYDKDFNNEADTPDNFQSRRPNTSFCFLDIRSPGLGDTAMYLCATSRDGFPTDTQYFGPGTRLTVL.

This chain joins TRBV6-2 or TRBV6-3 and TRBJ2-1. The CDR3 is made up of 13 amino acids. CDR1 and CDR2 from the germline V gene are MNHEY and SVGEGT. The CDR3 reads CASQTHGYNEQFF.

The chain couples TRBV15 to TRBJ2-3; TCRdb picks TRBD1, but there is no DNA to check that call. CDR3 length equals 12 residues. Germline CDR1 is LNHNV and CDR2 is YYDKDF (reference sequence). The CDR3 here is CATSSARGTQYF.

The chain is built from TRBV5-1 and TRBJ1-5; TCRdb indicates TRBD1, and absent DNA this call remains unverified. Germline CDR1 is SGHRS and CDR2 is YFSETQ. This CDR3 is 15 amino acids long. This CDR3 reads CASSPGGTEHQPQHF.

The chain couples TRBV5-1 to TRBJ2-2. Germline V lookup: CDR1 SGHRS, CDR2 YFSETQ. The CDR3 totals 15 residues. CDR3 loop: CARAKVYANTGELFF.

The chain uses TRBV27 and TRBJ1-5; TCRdb designates TRBD1, a call that cannot be tested without DNA. The CDR3 covers 15 residues. Germline V gene sequence: CDR1 MNHEY, CDR2 SMNVEV (reference sequence). CDR3 residues: CASRSIGGLNQPQHF.

This chain uses TRBV6-5 with TRBJ1-2; TCRdb gives TRBD1 as the D gene, but with no DNA this cannot be confirmed. The CDR3 loop spans 15 amino acids. Germline CDR1 is MNHEY and CDR2 is SVGAGI. The CDR3 is CASSYSRQGASSYTF.

The V call is TRBV29-1, the J call TRBJ1-1; TCRdb reports TRBD1, a call that lacks DNA to check it against. This CDR3 has 11 residues. The V gene's germline CDR1 is SQVTM and CDR2 ANQGSEA. The CDR3 region is CSVGRGTEAFF. Together with reference TRBV29-1 and TRBJ1-1, the CDR3 gives the full variable domain: SAVISQKPSRDICQRGTSLTIQCQVDSQVTMMFWYRQQPGQSLTLIATANQGSEATYESGFVIDKFPISRPNLTFSTLTVSNMSPEDSSIYLCSVGRGTEAFFGQGTRLTVV.